One and the same sample provided the 25 T cell receptor beta chains below, sequenced in a study of Ad26.COV2.S vaccination and SARS-CoV-2 variants. Treatment reported: 19 received Ad26.COV2.S at low or high dose, single or two shots; several received placebo; per-sample allocation not given. The samples date from day 63 after the first vaccine or placebo injection. Some clones are missing from TCRdb's copy, which holds only in-frame ones; the method was immunoSEQ multiplex PCR. Of about 350,000 clones in the sample, around 89% were seen once. The source was peripheral blood, collected in a trial of Ad26.COV2.S vaccine versus placebo. These receptors all come from a person aged 18-65 years who received the Ad26.COV2.S COVID-19 vaccine or a placebo.

V and J are TRBV7-2 and TRBJ1-6; D not certain. Trimming shortened V by 1 base and J by 10 bases, and 17 bases separated the two germline ends. Germline loops: CDR1 SGHTA, CDR2 FQGNSA. The CDR3 runs to 16 residues. The CDR3 loop is CASSLEATLVGSPLHF. The CDR3 region has the DNA TGTGCCAGCAGCTTAGAGGCAACATTAGTCGGATCACCCCTCCACTTT.

The chain has TRBV19 and TRBJ2-7; 7 nucleotides agree with TRBD1. Germline loops: CDR1 LNHDA, CDR2 SQIVND (reference sequence). The CDR3 spans 14 residues. V trimming: 0 bases; J trimming: 3 bases; junction bases outside the gene matches: 2. CDR3 loop: CASSIDNRGYEQYF. The DNA of the CDR3 is TGTGCCAGTAGTATAGACAACAGGGGCTACGAGCAGTACTTC.

The CDR3 region is CASSLRTGEISPLHF. The CDR3 DNA reads as TGTGCCAGCAGCTTACGTACAGGGGAGATTTCACCCCTCCACTTT. V gene TRBV7-2 combines with J gene TRBJ1-6, with 7 bases matching TRBD1. J lost 9 bases, V lost 2 bases, and 7 bases had no gene match. The germline gives CDR1 SGHTA, CDR2 FQGNSA. The CDR3 is made up of 15 amino acids.

This chain connects TRBV7-3 to TRBJ2-2, with D possibly TRBD2 on 6 matching bases. This CDR3 is built from 15 residues. The germline V gene encodes CDR1 SGHTA and CDR2 FQGTGA. V was pared by 5 bases and J by 7 bases, with 17 bases between. The CDR3 coding sequence is TGTGCCAGCAGCCAAGCGGCGGGATGGGGCGGGGAGCTGTTTTTT. Its protein product is CASSQAAGWGGELFF. The complete variable domain, with remaining parts taken from reference TRBV7-3 and TRBJ2-2, reads GAGVSQTPSNKVTEKGKYVELRCDPISGHTALYWYRQSLGQGPEFLIYFQGTGAADDSGLPNDRFFAVRPEGSVSTLKIQRTERGDSAVYLCASSQAAGWGGELFFGEGSRLTVL.

This sequence joins TRBV27 and TRBJ2-1, with 7 positions matching TRBD2. CDR1 and CDR2 from the germline V gene are MNHEY and SMNVEV (reference sequence). The CDR3 totals 14 residues. J was trimmed by 9 bases and V by 3 bases; bases with no gene match: 8. The CDR3 nucleotides are TGTGCCAGCAGTTTTAACGCGGGAGTGGGTGAGCAGTTCTTC. Translating gives CASSFNAGVGEQFF.

This chain links TRBV27 with TRBJ2-7, with D perhaps TRBD1 (5 bases). The ends were cut back, 2 bases at V and 2 bases at J, with 10 bases in the middle. CDR1 and CDR2 (germline): MNHEY, SMNVEV (reference sequence). The CDR3 has 14 amino acids. The CDR3 spells CASSLQGTTYEQYF. The CDR3 DNA reads as TGTGCCAGCAGTTTACAGGGTACGACCTACGAGCAGTACTTC.

The V and J genes are TRBV7-8 and TRBJ1-1, with D unclear. V lost 1 base and J 1 base, leaving 4 bases between the germline ends. The CDR3 contains 13 residues. CDR1 is SGHVS, CDR2 FQNEAQ, per germline. CDR3 sequence reads: CASSLVPNTEAFF. CDR3 DNA: TGTGCCAGCAGCTTAGTTCCGAACACTGAAGCTTTCTTT. Combining the CDR3 with reference TRBV7-8 and TRBJ1-1 gives the whole variable domain GAGVSQSPRYKVAKRGQDVALRCDPISGHVSLFWYQQALGQGPEFLTYFQNEAQLDKSGLPSDRFFAERPEGSVSTLKIQRTQQEDSAVYLCASSLVPNTEAFFGQGTRLTVV.

This sequence joins TRBV19 and TRBJ1-6, with no clear D. Deletions cut 7 bases from V and 5 bases from J, with 21 bases between. This CDR3 is built from 17 residues. Per germline, CDR1 LNHDA and CDR2 SQIVND (reference sequence). The CDR3 region is CASTPLPGALDNSPLHF. The CDR3 DNA sequence: TGTGCCAGTACCCCTCTGCCGGGAGCCCTAGATAATTCACCCCTCCACTTT.

This sequence joins TRBV5-1 and TRBJ2-1; a weak D match, TRBD2 (6 bases). This CDR3 is 15 amino acids long. Trimming removed 1 base at V and 3 bases at J, with 11 bases between. Germline CDR1 and CDR2: SGHRS and YFSETQ. This CDR3 reads CASSLLPGGYNEQFF. As DNA, the CDR3 is TGCGCCAGCAGCTTGCTCCCCGGGGGCTACAATGAGCAGTTCTTC.

The chain is built from TRBV6-5 and TRBJ1-5; 7 bases are shared with TRBD1. This CDR3 has 15 amino acids. V dropped 2 bases and J dropped 5; count of bases not matched to a gene: 6. Germline values: CDR1 MNHEY, CDR2 SVGAGI. The DNA of the CDR3 is TGTGCCAGCAGTTACCCGACAGGGATGGATCAGCCCCAGCATTTT. Translation: CASSYPTGMDQPQHF.

The chain couples TRBV28 to TRBJ2-1; D not certain. The CDR3 is 14 amino acids. Germline lookup yields CDR1 MDHEN and CDR2 SYDVKM. V lost 2 bases and J 0 bases, leaving 5 bases between the germline ends. The CDR3 DNA sequence: TGTGCCAGCAGTTTAGGTAGCTCCTACAATGAGCAGTTCTTC. This translates into CASSLGSSYNEQFF. Combining the CDR3 with reference TRBV28 and TRBJ2-1 gives the whole variable domain DVKVTQSSRYLVKRTGEKVFLECVQDMDHENMFWYRQDPGLGLRLIYFSYDVKMKEKGDIPEGYSVSREKKERFSLILESASTNQTSMYLCASSLGSSYNEQFFGPGTRLTVL.

This chain connects TRBV7-2 to TRBJ2-5; D is possibly TRBD1 or TRBD2 (5 bases each). Trimming left V 5 bases short and J 1 base short, with 11 bases between. The CDR3 has 14 residues. Germline V lookup: CDR1 SGHTA, CDR2 FQGNSA. The chain's CDR3 is CASSPMGTQETQYF. The CDR3 bases are TGTGCCAGCAGCCCCATGGGGACCCAAGAGACCCAGTACTTC.

The chain uses TRBV5-5 and TRBJ2-7, with 7 bases aligning to TRBD2. The CDR3 contains 15 residues. V lost 0 bases to trimming and J lost 4 bases; unmatched junction nucleotides: 7. Germline V lookup: CDR1 SGHKS, CDR2 YYEKEE (reference sequence). CDR3 sequence reads: CASSLALAELYEQYF. The CDR3 DNA reads as TGTGCCAGCAGCTTGGCTCTAGCGGAACTATACGAGCAGTACTTC.

This clone was recorded a few times. The rearrangement joins TRBV9 to TRBJ2-7, with 12 bases lining up with TRBD1. This CDR3 is built from 17 residues. Germline CDR1 reads SGDLS; CDR2 reads YYNGEE. With 3 bases clipped from V and 5 bases from J, the junction kept 12 bases outside the gene matches. CDR3 residues: CASSATGGGTGGHEQYF. For the CDR3, the DNA is TGTGCCAGCAGCGCCACCGGAGGAGGGACAGGGGGCCACGAGCAGTACTTC. Drawing the rest from reference TRBV9 and TRBJ2-7, the complete variable domain is DSGVTQTPKHLITATGQRVTLRCSPRSGDLSVYWYQQSLDQGLQFLIQYYNGEERAKGNILERFSAQQFPDLHSELNLSSLELGDSALYFCASSATGGGTGGHEQYFGPGTRLTVT.

V is TRBV25-1 and J is TRBJ2-1; D remains ambiguous. V lost 2 bases to trimming and J lost 8 bases, with 7 bases between them. Germline V gene data show CDR1 as MGHDK and CDR2 as SYGVNS. The CDR3 totals 12 residues. The CDR3 loop reads CASSEGYHEQFF. The CDR3 nucleotides read TGTGCCAGCAGTGAAGGGTACCATGAGCAGTTCTTC.

The rearrangement uses TRBV28 and TRBJ1-4; 11 bases map to TRBD1. Germline CDR1 is MDHEN and CDR2 is SYDVKM. The CDR3 has 15 amino acids. V dropped 11 bases and J dropped 2; count of bases not matched to a gene: 7. The CDR3, as DNA: TGTGCCGGTGGGACAGGGGGAATTACTAATGAAAAACTGTTTTTT. Residues: CAGGTGGITNEKLFF.

The V and J genes are TRBV19 and TRBJ1-5, with 7 positions matching TRBD1. The CDR3 contains 14 residues. From germline, CDR1 is LNHDA and CDR2 SQIVND (reference sequence). The ends lost 5 bases at V and 12 bases at J; junction bases unmatched: 13. CDR3 in DNA: TGTGCCAGTAGTGGGACAGCCGAACGTCAAAGCCAGCATTTT. Translating it yields CASSGTAERQSQHF. Filled out from reference TRBV19 and TRBJ1-5, the complete variable domain reads DGGITQSPKYLFRKEGQNVTLSCEQNLNHDAMYWYRQDPGQGLRLIYYSQIVNDFQKGDIAEGYSVSREKKESFPLTVTSAQKNPTAFYLCASSGTAERQSQHFGDGTRLSIL.

J is TRBJ1-5 and V is TRBV20-1; a possible D gene is TRBD1 (6 bases). CDR3 length equals 14 residues. Germline values: CDR1 DFQATT, CDR2 SNEGSKA (reference sequence). Deletions cut 3 bases from V and 4 bases from J, with 13 bases between. CDR3 sequence (DNA): TGCAGTGCTAGTTATCGGACAGTAAATCAGCCCCAGCATTTT. This sequence encodes CSASYRTVNQPQHF.

The chain couples TRBV28 to TRBJ2-3, with D perhaps being TRBD1 or TRBD2 (5 bases each). The germline V and J ends were trimmed by 6 bases and 0 bases, with 13 bases remaining between them. This CDR3 is 15 amino acids long. Germline V lookup: CDR1 MDHEN, CDR2 SYDVKM. The CDR3 protein is CASRAGTTSTDTQYF. The CDR3 bases are TGTGCCAGCAGAGCCGGGACGACTAGCACAGATACGCAGTATTTT.

V is TRBV3-1 (or the pseudogene TRBV3-2) and J is TRBJ2-2, with TRBD2 as a possible D gene (7 bases). The CDR3 has 15 amino acids. V lost 1 base and J 2 bases, leaving 8 bases between the germline ends. The germline V gene has CDR1 LGHDT and CDR2 YNNKEL (reference sequence). The CDR3 nucleotides read TGTGCCAGCAGCCAAGGCGGGGGCAACACCGGGGAGCTGTTTTTT. This gives the protein CASSQGGGNTGELFF.

V and J are TRBV27 and TRBJ2-1; D gene ambiguous. The V and J ends lost 6 bases and 0 bases respectively, with 9 bases between them. CDR3 length equals 14 residues. Per the germline V gene, CDR1 is MNHEY and CDR2 is SMNVEV (reference sequence). CDR3 region: CASSGLNSYNEQFF. The CDR3 DNA sequence: TGTGCCAGCAGCGGCCTGAACTCCTACAATGAGCAGTTCTTC.

The count of this clone is one. The rearrangement joins TRBV28 to TRBJ2-1, with D perhaps matching TRBD2 (5 bases). V lost 6 bases, J lost 2 bases, and 17 bases lay in between. There are 16 residues in the CDR3. Germline CDR1 and CDR2: MDHEN and SYDVKM. CDR3 loop: CASSSPGGLTYNEQFF. DNA for the CDR3: TGTGCCAGCAGCTCCCCGGGCGGGTTAACCTACAATGAGCAGTTCTTC.

This chain links TRBV9 with TRBJ1-1; D is uncertain. CDR1 and CDR2 from the germline V gene are SGDLS and YYNGEE. The germline V and J ends were trimmed by 1 base and 1 base, with 8 bases remaining between them. The CDR3 runs to 14 residues. The CDR3, as DNA: TGTGCCAGCAGCGTATTGGCAGAGAACACTGAAGCTTTCTTT. The encoded protein is CASSVLAENTEAFF.

The chain is built from TRBV18 and TRBJ2-7; 7 bases line up with TRBD1. Germline V CDR1 and CDR2: KGHSH, LQKENI. This CDR3 is 13 amino acids long. Trimming took 3 bases from V and 6 from J; bases not matched to a gene: 5. CDR3 protein: CASSPRTGSEQYF. The DNA of the CDR3 is TGTGCCAGCTCACCCAGGACAGGCTCCGAGCAGTACTTC. Full variable domain (outside the CDR3, taken from reference TRBV18 and TRBJ2-7): NAGVMQNPRHLVRRRGQEARLRCSPMKGHSHVYWYRQLPEEGLKFMVYLQKENIIDESGMPKERFSAEFPKEGPSILRIQQVVRGDSAAYFCASSPRTGSEQYFGPGTRLTVT.

This sequence joins TRBV6-5 and TRBJ1-5, with unresolved D. The CDR3 contains 15 residues. The V and J ends lost 6 bases and 0 bases respectively, with 12 bases between them. Germline CDR1 reads MNHEY; CDR2 reads SVGAGI. The CDR3 nucleotides are TGTGCCAGCAGCCCCAAAATCGGTAGCAATCAGCCCCAGCATTTT. It specifies CASSPKIGSNQPQHF.